This T cell receptor beta chain was recorded in a study of T cell responses to AZD1222 COVID-19 vaccine. General study results and limits: The reported proportion of spike-specific TCRs targeting unmutated variant regions was nearly half. In all cases, repertoires were sampled only after the peak T cell response. Donors in the cohort were predominantly white British and more often female, and clonal diversity was possibly underestimated. Baseline seropositives among AZD1222 recipients totaled only five to seven.

A note on this clone: What it recognizes is unknown.

The CDR3 loop spans 18 amino acids. Trimming pared 2 bases from V and 0 bases from J, leaving 17 bases between. The germline V gene has CDR1 SGHTA and CDR2 FQGNSA. Clones were read by immunoSEQ multiplex PCR, and TCRdb kept only the in-frame ones, dropping some. The sample consists of nearly 110,000 clones, around nine tenths of them appearing once. V gene TRBV7-2 combines with J gene TRBJ1-3, with D possibly being TRBD1 (5 bases). The material was peripheral blood, obtained on day 0 of AZD1222 vaccination. This TCR came from an adult in good health. CDR3 sequence (DNA): TGTGCCAGCAGCTTACACGGGACCCGTGTTATCTCTGGAAACACCATATATTTT. It codes for CASSLHGTRVISGNTIYF. The whole variable domain, filled in from reference TRBV7-2 and TRBJ1-3, reads GAGVSQSPSNKVTEKGKDVELRCDPISGHTALYWYRQSLGQGLEFLIYFQGNSAPDKSGLPSDRFSAERTGGSVSTLTIQRTQQEDSAVYLCASSLHGTRVISGNTIYFGEGSWLTVV.